This T cell receptor beta chain is drawn from a study of blood T cell repertoires in COVID-19. Overall study context: Acute-phase and convalescent COVID-19 samples originated in the United States, Italy and Spain. PBMCs, B-cell-depleted T cells, or T cells provided the cDNA or gDNA that made up the material.

Original processing notes: It was from reference gene primer amplification that nucleated cell counts were estimated. Assay used: immunoSEQ multiplex PCR; TCRdb lists only in-frame clones, some missing. V and J calls and clone size are given by that table; D and trimming were obtained from the DNA. The table has approximately 270,000 clones, roughly 86% seen once. The length of the CDR3 is 16 residues. J lost 2 bases, V lost 4 bases, and 10 bases had no gene match. Germline lookup yields CDR1 LNHDA and CDR2 SQIVND (reference sequence). This clone was seen more than once but under ten times. The sequence derives from a man aged 40-55 years with active or convalescent COVID-19. The sample consisted of peripheral blood. J is TRBJ2-7 and V is TRBV19, with 8 bases identical to TRBD2. The CDR3 spells CASSTRAGGDTYEQYF. The CDR3 DNA reads as TGTGCCAGTAGTACGAGGGCGGGAGGCGACACCTACGAGCAGTACTTC. The variable domain in full, completed from reference TRBV19 and TRBJ2-7, reads DGGITQSPKYLFRKEGQNVTLSCEQNLNHDAMYWYRQDPGQGLRLIYYSQIVNDFQKGDIAEGYSVSREKKESFPLTVTSAQKNPTAFYLCASSTRAGGDTYEQYFGPGTRLTVT.